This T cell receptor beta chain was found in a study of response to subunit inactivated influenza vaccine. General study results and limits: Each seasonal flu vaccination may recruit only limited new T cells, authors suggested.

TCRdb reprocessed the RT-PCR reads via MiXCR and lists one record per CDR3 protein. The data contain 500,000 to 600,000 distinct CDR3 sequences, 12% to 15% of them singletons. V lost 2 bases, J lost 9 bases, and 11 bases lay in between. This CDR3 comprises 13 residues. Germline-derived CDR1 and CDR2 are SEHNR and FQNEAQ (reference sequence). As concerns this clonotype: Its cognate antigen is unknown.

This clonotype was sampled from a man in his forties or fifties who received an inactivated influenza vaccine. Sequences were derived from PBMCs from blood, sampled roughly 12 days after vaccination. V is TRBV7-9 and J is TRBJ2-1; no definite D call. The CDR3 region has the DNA TGTGCCAGCAGCTTAATCGCTAGTTTTGAGCAGTTCTTC. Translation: CASSLIASFEQFF.